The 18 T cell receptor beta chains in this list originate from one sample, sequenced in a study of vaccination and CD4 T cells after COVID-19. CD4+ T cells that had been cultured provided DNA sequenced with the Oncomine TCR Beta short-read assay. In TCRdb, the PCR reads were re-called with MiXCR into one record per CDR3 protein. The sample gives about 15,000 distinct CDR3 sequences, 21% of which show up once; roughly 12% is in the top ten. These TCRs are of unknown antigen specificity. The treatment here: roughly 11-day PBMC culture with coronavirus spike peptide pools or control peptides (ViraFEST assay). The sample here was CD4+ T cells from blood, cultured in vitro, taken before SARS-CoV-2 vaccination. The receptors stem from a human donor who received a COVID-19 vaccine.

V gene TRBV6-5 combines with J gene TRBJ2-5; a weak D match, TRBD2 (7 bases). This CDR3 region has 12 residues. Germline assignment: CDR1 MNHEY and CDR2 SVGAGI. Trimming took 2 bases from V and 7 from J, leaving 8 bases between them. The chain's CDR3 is CASSYAGATQYF. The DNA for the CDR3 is TGTGCCAGCAGTTACGCGGGGGCGACCCAGTACTTC.

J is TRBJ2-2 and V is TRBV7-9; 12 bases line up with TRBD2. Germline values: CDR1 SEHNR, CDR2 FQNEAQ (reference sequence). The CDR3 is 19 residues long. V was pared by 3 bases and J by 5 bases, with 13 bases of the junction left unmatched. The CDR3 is CASSFTSGGLHAGTGELFF. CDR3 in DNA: TGTGCCAGCAGCTTTACTAGCGGGGGGCTACACGCAGGGACCGGGGAGCTGTTTTTT.

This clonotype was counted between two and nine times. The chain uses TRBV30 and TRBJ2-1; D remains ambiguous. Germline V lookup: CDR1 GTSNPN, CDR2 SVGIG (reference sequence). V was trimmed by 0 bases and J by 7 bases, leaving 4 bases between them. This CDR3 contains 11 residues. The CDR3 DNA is TGTGCCTGGAGTGTACTTAATGAGCAGTTCTTC. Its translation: CAWSVLNEQFF.

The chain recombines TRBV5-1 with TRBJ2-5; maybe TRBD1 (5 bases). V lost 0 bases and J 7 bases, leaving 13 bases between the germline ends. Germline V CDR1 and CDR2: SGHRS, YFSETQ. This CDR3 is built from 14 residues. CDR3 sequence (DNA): TGCGCCAGCAGCTTGGAAACTACAGGCGGGACCCAGTACTTC. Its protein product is CASSLETTGGTQYF.

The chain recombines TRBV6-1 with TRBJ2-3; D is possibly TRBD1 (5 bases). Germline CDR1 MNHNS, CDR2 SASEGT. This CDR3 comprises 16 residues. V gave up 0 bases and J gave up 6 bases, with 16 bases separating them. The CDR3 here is CASSEAWQGVRDTQYF. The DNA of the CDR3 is TGTGCCAGCAGTGAAGCGTGGCAGGGTGTTCGGGATACGCAGTATTTT.

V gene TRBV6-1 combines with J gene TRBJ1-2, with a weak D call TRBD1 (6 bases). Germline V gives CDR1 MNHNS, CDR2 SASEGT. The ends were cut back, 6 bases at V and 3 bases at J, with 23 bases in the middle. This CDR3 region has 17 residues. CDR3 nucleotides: TGTGCCAGCAGGGCCGGGCGCACGGGGGCGCCTGACTATGGCTACACCTTC. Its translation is CASRAGRTGAPDYGYTF.

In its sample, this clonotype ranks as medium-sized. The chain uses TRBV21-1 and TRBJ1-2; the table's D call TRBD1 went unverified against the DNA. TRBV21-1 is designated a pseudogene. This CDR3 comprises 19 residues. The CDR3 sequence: CASSKGPGDRGAPNYGYTF. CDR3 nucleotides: TGTGCCAGCAGCAAAGGACCAGGGGACAGGGGAGCCCCTAACTATGGCTACACCTTC.

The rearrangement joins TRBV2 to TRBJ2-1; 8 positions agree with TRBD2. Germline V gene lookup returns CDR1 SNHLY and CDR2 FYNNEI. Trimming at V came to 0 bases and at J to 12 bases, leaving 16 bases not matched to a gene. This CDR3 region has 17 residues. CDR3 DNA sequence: TGTGCCAGCAGTGAAGCGCTTCTCGGGACTAGACTTTTAGTGCAGTTCTTC. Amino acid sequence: CASSEALLGTRLLVQFF. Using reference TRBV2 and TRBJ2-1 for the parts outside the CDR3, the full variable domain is EPEVTQTPSHQVTQMGQEVILRCVPISNHLYFYWYRQILGQKVEFLVSFYNNEISEKSEIFDDQFSVERPDGSNFTLKIRSTKLEDSAMYFCASSEALLGTRLLVQFFGPGTRLTVL.

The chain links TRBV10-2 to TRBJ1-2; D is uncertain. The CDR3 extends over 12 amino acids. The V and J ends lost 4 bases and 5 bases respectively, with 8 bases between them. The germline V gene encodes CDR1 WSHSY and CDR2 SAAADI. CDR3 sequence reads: CASSAGTYGYTF. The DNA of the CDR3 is TGCGCCAGCAGTGCAGGAACTTATGGCTACACCTTC.

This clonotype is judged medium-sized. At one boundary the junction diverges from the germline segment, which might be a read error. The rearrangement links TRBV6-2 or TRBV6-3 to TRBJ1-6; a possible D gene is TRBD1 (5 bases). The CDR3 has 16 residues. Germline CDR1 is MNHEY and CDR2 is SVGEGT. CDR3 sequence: CASTYGEGNGNSPLHF. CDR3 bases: TGTGCCAGCACTTACGGCGAGGGGAACGGTAATTCACCCCTCCACTTT.

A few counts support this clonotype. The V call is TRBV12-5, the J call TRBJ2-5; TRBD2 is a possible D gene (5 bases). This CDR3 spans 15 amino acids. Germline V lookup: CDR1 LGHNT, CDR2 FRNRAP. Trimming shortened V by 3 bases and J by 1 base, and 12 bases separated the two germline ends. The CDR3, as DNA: TGTGCTAGTGGTTTCCTTGGACTGCTCCAAGAGACCCAGTACTTC. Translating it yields CASGFLGLLQETQYF.

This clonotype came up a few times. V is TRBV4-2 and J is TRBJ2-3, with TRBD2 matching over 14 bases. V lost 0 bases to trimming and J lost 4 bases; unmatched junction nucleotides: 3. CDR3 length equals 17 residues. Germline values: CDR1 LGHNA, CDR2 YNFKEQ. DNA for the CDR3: TGTGCCAGCAGCCAAGAAATGACTAGCGGGGGGGCAGATACGCAGTATTTT. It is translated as CASSQEMTSGGADTQYF.

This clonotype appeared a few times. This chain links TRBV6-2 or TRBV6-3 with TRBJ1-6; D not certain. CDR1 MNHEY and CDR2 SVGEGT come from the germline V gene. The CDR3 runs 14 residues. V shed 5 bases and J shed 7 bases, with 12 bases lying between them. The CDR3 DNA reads TGTGCCAGCAGTCTGTATACGATAAATTCACCCCTCCACTTT. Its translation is CASSLYTINSPLHF.

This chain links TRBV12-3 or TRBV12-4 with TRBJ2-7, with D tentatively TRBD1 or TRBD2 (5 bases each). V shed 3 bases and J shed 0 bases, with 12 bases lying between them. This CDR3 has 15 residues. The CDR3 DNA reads TGTGCCAGCAGTTTTACTGGGGACCACTCCTACGAGCAGTACTTC. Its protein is CASSFTGDHSYEQYF.

This CDR3 is CASSFRQGLGGANVLTF. The DNA for the CDR3 is TGTGCCAGCAGCTTTAGGCAGGGTCTAGGAGGGGCCAACGTCCTGACTTTC. The rearrangement joins TRBV5-5 to TRBJ2-6; TRBD1 is a possible D gene (5 bases). Trimming removed 2 bases from V and 4 bases from J, with 16 bases in between. The CDR3 is 17 residues long. In germline, CDR1 is SGHKS, CDR2 YYEKEE (reference sequence).

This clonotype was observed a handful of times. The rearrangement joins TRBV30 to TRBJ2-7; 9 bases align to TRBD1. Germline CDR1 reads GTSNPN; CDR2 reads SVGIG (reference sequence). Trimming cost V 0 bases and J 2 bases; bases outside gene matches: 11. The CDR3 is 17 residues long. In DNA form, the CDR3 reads TGTGCCTGGAGTGTACCAGGGCCCGGGACAGGGACCTACGAGCAGTACTTC. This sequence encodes CAWSVPGPGTGTYEQYF.

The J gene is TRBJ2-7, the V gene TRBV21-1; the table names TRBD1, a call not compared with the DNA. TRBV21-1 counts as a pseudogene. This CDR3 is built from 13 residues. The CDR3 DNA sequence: TGTGCCAGATCAGGACAGAGCTCCTACGAGCAGTACTTC. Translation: CARSGQSSYEQYF.

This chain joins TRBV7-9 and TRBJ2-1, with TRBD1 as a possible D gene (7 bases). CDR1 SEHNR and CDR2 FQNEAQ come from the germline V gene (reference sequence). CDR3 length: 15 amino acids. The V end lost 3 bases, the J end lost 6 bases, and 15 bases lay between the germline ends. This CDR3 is CASSFRDSGFNEQFF. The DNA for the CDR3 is TGTGCCAGCAGCTTCCGGGACAGCGGGTTCAATGAGCAGTTCTTC.